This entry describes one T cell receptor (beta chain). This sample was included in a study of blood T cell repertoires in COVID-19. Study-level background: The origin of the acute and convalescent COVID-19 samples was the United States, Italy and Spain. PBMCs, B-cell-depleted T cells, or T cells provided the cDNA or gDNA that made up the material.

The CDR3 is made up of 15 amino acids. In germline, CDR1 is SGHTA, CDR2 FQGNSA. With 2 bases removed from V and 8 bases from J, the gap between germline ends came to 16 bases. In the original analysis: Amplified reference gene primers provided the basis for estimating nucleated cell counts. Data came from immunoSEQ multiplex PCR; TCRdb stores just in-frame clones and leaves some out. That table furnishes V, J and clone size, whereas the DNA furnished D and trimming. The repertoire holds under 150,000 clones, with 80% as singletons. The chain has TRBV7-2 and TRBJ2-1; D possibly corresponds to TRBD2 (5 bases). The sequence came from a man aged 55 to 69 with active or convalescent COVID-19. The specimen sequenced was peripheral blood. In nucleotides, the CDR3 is TGTGCCAGCAGCTTATTACTGAACCTAGCCGATGAGCAGTTCTTC. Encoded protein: CASSLLLNLADEQFF.